This TCR beta chain was captured in a study of blood T cell repertoires in COVID-19. Background on the study: PBMCs, B-cell-depleted T cells, or T cells were the source of the cDNA or gDNA that made up the material.

This CDR3 has 15 residues. Trimming pared 3 bases from V and 18 bases from J, leaving 27 bases between. In germline, CDR1 is GTSNPN, CDR2 SVGIG (reference sequence). The protocol was immunoSEQ multiplex PCR, while the TCRdb copy is restricted to in-frame clones and leaves out a portion. The sample carries approximately 150,000 clones, approximately 82% recorded once. Sequencing was done on a sample of peripheral blood. This TCR derives from a woman aged 45-60 years in a cohort sampled during active or convalescent COVID-19. The V call is TRBV30, the J call TRBJ1-6, with D tentatively TRBD1 (6 bases). CDR3 DNA: TGTGCCTGGAGCGCCTCCGGGACACAGCTAATTCCTTACCACTTT. Protein: CAWSASGTQLIPYHF.